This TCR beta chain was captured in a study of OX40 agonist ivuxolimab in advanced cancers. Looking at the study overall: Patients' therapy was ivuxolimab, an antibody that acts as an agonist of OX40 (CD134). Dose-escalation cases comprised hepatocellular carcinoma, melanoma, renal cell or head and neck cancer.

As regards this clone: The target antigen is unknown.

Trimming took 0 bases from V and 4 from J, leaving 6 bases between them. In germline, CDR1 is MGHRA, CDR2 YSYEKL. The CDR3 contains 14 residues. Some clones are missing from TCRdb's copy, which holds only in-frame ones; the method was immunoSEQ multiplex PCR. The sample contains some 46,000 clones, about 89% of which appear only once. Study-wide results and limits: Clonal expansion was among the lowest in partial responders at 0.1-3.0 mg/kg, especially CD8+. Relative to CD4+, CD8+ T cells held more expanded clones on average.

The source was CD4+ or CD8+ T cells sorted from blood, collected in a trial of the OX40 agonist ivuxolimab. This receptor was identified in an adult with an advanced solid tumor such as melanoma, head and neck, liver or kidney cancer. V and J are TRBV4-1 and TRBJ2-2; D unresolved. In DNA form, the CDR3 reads TGCGCCAGCAGCCAAGATTTGACCACCGGGGAGCTGTTTTTT. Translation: CASSQDLTTGELFF.